Sequencing of this TCR beta chain was carried out in a study of blood T cell repertoires in COVID-19. Overall study context: Sites across the United States, Italy and Spain contributed samples from acute and convalescent COVID-19. T cells, B-cell-depleted T cells, or PBMCs provided the cDNA or gDNA that served as material.

Under the authors' procedure: From reference gene primer amplification, estimates of nucleated cell counts were derived. Assay: immunoSEQ multiplex PCR; the TCRdb copy retains only in-frame clones and omits some. From that table come the V and J calls and clone size; the DNA was used to work out D and trimming. The sample records roughly 150,000 clones, around 80% being singletons. Germline V gene data show CDR1 as SGHVS and CDR2 as FQNEAQ. CDR3 size: 14 residues. V lost 7 bases, J lost 4 bases, and 17 bases lay in between. This chain joins TRBV7-8 and TRBJ2-7; no clear D. The sequencing sample was made of peripheral blood. The source is a man aged 60 to 75 with acute or convalescent COVID-19. For the CDR3, the DNA is TGTGCCAGCATCCTCTCCAGTGGGCAGTACGAGCAGTACTTC. Amino acid sequence: CASILSSGQYEQYF.